This entry describes one T cell receptor beta chain. This clonotype appeared a few times. Which antigen it targets is not known. Per-nucleotide qualities are absent, and no much larger clonotype sits a single base away. TCRdb records Illumina NovaSeq 6000 as the sequencer. TCRalpha and TCRbeta cDNA libraries were built by 5'RACE with constant-segment primers, adding sample barcodes and unique molecular identifiers. RNA was extracted from every sample with Trizol reagent. Amplification of the libraries took two PCR steps, and the second step added a second sample barcode plus Illumina TruSeq adapters. Sequencing of the libraries was done on an Illumina NovaSeq, producing 2 x 150 bp paired-end reads. In the authors' own workflow: With migec v1.2.7, reads were demultiplexed and then collapsed into UMI-guided consensus sequences. Using mixcr v2.1.11, the UMI consensuses were aligned to TRA and TRB V and J templates and assembled into clonotypes. A clonotype was counted as expanded or contracted only when both edgeR and NoisET called the clonotype significant, with the noise models trained on biological replicates. For edgeR calls, the cutoffs were a false discovery rate-adjusted p below 0.01 and a log2 fold-change threshold of 1. As an exploratory analysis of dynamics, PCA with hierarchical clustering was applied to max-normalized trajectories of the 1000 most abundant clonotypes. Each responding clone was given a CD4 or CD8 phenotype based on the CD4+ and CD8+ repertoires, which had been sequenced separately. Using fastp trimming at Q25 and MiXCR clonotype assembly, TCRdb reanalyzed the public sequencing data and kept in-frame beta chains. Every distinct CDR3 protein forms one entry, paired with its most common genes and DNA. V and J calls and clone size were set by TCRdb, not the authors. For this sample there are roughly 220,000 distinct CDR3 sequences; around 8.8% appear just once. Jointly, the top ten make up roughly 4% of the sample.

PBMCs were isolated by Ficoll-Paque density gradient centrifugation. These data originate in a study of T-cell memory formation after mild COVID-19 (dated by TCRdb to the early 2020s). About the study as a whole: TCR sequence clusters from the two donors were found to be largely donor specific. Longitudinal TCRalpha and TCRbeta repertoire sequencing tracked T-cell clones expanding and contracting after mild COVID-19 in a couple of donors. The cohort was made up of two young adult volunteers, one female and one male, who were previously healthy. What the study reported, not specific to this receptor: Contracting CD4+ clones turned up mainly in the CM and EM memory subsets, whereas EMRA was where CD8+ clones were enriched. Clones contracting from day 15 to 85 had balanced CD4/CD8 phenotypes, while a second wave expanding from day 15 to 37 was biased towards CD4+. Some responding clones were detected in pre-infection memory, which suggested that pre-existing cross-reactive memory T cells had joined the SARS-CoV-2 response. Whether the second-wave clones peaking on day 37 were SARS-CoV-2 specific was not confirmed. The study covered only a couple of mild cases, and larger cohorts including severe cases with pre-infection samples were considered necessary.

The junction shows trimming of 7 bases on V and 2 bases on J, and the gene matches do not reach 4 bases of it. Inclusive of the bounding cysteine and phenylalanine, the CDR3 is 15 residues long. Only CDR3 DNA is held: 45 bases, read in frame from base 1. This clonotype was obtained from a man younger than 35 who had mild COVID-19 (a few samples of this study predate the infection). The sample titles of this study are shuffled in the database, so cell type and time point are left out; the donor was told from shared clones. The sample consisted of PBMCs or a T cell subset sorted from them (not recorded which). This chain is built from TRBV12-3 or TRBV12-4 and TRBJ2-1, with 11 bases in between that match TRBD2. The CDR3 amino acid sequence is: CASTQLAGAYNEQFF. The DNA is as follows: TGTGCCAGCACCCAACTAGCGGGGGCCTACAATGAGCAGTTCTTC.